One sample yielded the 13 T cell receptor beta chains listed below, sequenced in a study of a mutant IDH1 vaccine in newly diagnosed glioma. Time point of the sample: week 5, during vaccination. The investigators gave 300 ug of mutant IDH1 20-mer peptide in each vaccine dose, together with topical imiquimod. Sequencing was performed with immunoSEQ multiplex PCR; in TCRdb, only in-frame clones are kept and a portion is missing. The table lists more than 25,000 clones, around 90% of them singletons, with over 15% in the top ten. Their antigens remain unidentified. Sequencing used PBMCs, obtained from a glioma patient whose treatment included an IDH1 peptide vaccine. The receptor source for this set is a man aged 18 to 29 with glioma.

CDR3 DNA sequence: TGCGCCAGCAGCCCTAGACAGGGGACAATGAACACTGAAGCTTTCTTT. It yields the protein CASSPRQGTMNTEAFF. The V and J genes are TRBV5-1 and TRBJ1-1; 8 nucleotides align to TRBD1. The CDR3 consists of 16 residues. In germline, CDR1 is SGHRS, CDR2 YFSETQ. V trimming: 4 bases; J trimming: 0 bases; junction bases outside the gene matches: 8.

The chain links TRBV6-5 to TRBJ1-2; TRBD1 matches at 11 bases. Germline V gene sequence: CDR1 MNHEY, CDR2 SVGAGI. The CDR3 is made up of 13 amino acids. Losses at the gene ends were 5 bases for V and 7 bases for J; bases not matched to a gene: 3. The CDR3 DNA reads TGTGCCAGCAGTAGGACAGGGGGCGGTGGCTACACCTTC. This sequence encodes CASSRTGGGGYTF.

The chain couples TRBV30 to TRBJ1-4, with D maybe TRBD1 (5 bases). V gave up 4 bases and J gave up 7 bases, with 22 bases separating them. The CDR3 is made up of 16 amino acids. Per the germline V gene, CDR1 is GTSNPN and CDR2 is SVGIG (reference sequence). CDR3 nucleotide sequence: TGTGCCTGGACGCCGGGCCGAGGGGATAAGGGTGAAAAACTGTTTTTT. This codes for CAWTPGRGDKGEKLFF.

The chain carries TRBV5-1 and TRBJ2-7, with D tentatively TRBD2 (6 bases). Germline assignment: CDR1 SGHRS and CDR2 YFSETQ. The CDR3 length is 16 residues. Trimming removed 0 bases from V and 4 bases from J, with 17 bases in between. For the CDR3, the DNA is TGCGCCAGCAGCTTGGCCCTGGGGGGAGGAGGATACGAGCAGTACTTC. Translated, it gives CASSLALGGGGYEQYF.

This clone occurred a few times. The chain is built from TRBV6-1 and TRBJ2-7; the match to TRBD2 covers 8 bases. The CDR3 length is 15 residues. Germline assignment: CDR1 MNHNS and CDR2 SASEGT. V shed 4 bases, J shed 0 bases, and the junction held 5 bases outside the gene matches. CDR3 coding DNA: TGTGCCAGCAGTGCGACTAGCGCTAGCTCCTACGAGCAGTACTTC. Translated, it gives CASSATSASSYEQYF.

The chain has TRBV30 and TRBJ2-7; D call uncertain. CDR3 size: 11 residues. V was pared by 3 bases and J by 5 bases, with 8 bases between. Germline CDR1 reads GTSNPN; CDR2 reads SVGIG (reference sequence). The CDR3 DNA reads as TGTGCCTGGAGCAGAGCCAACGAGCAGTACTTC. It yields the protein CAWSRANEQYF.

The V and J genes are TRBV14 and TRBJ2-1, with D possibly matching TRBD2 (5 bases). Germline V lookup: CDR1 SGHDN, CDR2 FVKESK. The CDR3 is made up of 13 amino acids. With 8 bases removed from V and 6 bases from J, the gap between germline ends came to 14 bases. For the CDR3, the DNA is TGTGCCAGCGGACCGATAGGACTCAATGAGCAGTTCTTC. This sequence encodes CASGPIGLNEQFF.

V is TRBV29-1 and J is TRBJ2-5, with D perhaps matching TRBD1 (7 bases). V was trimmed by 4 bases and J by 4 bases, leaving 19 bases between them. Germline CDR1 reads SQVTM; CDR2 reads ANQGSEA. There are 15 residues in the CDR3. CDR3 DNA: TGCAGCGTTGCCGAGCGGGCAAAGGGGGCAGAGACCCAGTACTTC. Translating it yields CSVAERAKGAETQYF.

The J gene is TRBJ1-2, the V gene TRBV30; perhaps TRBD1 as D (5 bases). This CDR3 has 17 residues. Germline V gives CDR1 GTSNPN, CDR2 SVGIG (reference sequence). Trimming cost V 0 bases and J 6 bases, with 23 bases left between them. DNA for the CDR3: TGTGCCTGGAGTGTACAGGCGGGACGAGGCGGAATTAATGGCTACACCTTC. Translating gives CAWSVQAGRGGINGYTF. Together with reference TRBV30 and TRBJ1-2, the CDR3 gives the full variable domain: SQTIHQWPATLVQPVGSPLSLECTVEGTSNPNLYWYRQAAGRGLQLLFYSVGIGQISSEVPQNLSASRPQDRQFILSSKKLLLSDSGFYLCAWSVQAGRGGINGYTFGSGTRLTVV.

This clone was recorded a few times. The chain joins TRBV6-1 to TRBJ1-1; D possibly corresponds to TRBD1 (5 bases). Germline values: CDR1 MNHNS, CDR2 SASEGT. The germline V and J ends were trimmed by 7 bases and 5 bases, with 17 bases remaining between them. The CDR3 runs 14 residues. CDR3 coding DNA: TGTGCCAGCAACCTCAGGGTCAGTGGGACTGAAGCTTTCTTT. As protein: CASNLRVSGTEAFF.

The chain couples TRBV11-2 to TRBJ1-4; D gene uncertain. Per the germline V gene, CDR1 is SGHAT and CDR2 is FQNNGV. V lost 6 bases and J lost 4, with 9 bases in between. This CDR3 has 13 amino acids. The CDR3 loop is CASRPANNEKLFF. In DNA form, the CDR3 reads TGTGCCAGCAGACCGGCCAATAATGAAAAACTGTTTTTT.

The rearrangement joins TRBV28 to TRBJ1-6; 9 bases are shared with TRBD1. CDR3 length equals 15 residues. Germline lookup yields CDR1 MDHEN and CDR2 SYDVKM. V shed 5 bases, J shed 4 bases, and the junction held 3 bases outside the gene matches. DNA of the CDR3: TGTGCCAGCAGTCCGGGGACAGGGTATAATTCACCCCTCCACTTT. The encoded protein is CASSPGTGYNSPLHF.

The chain is built from TRBV30 and TRBJ2-7; D call uncertain. The CDR3 is 15 residues long. CDR1 and CDR2 (germline): GTSNPN, SVGIG (reference sequence). V was pared by 2 bases and J by 0 bases, with 14 bases between. The CDR3 DNA is TGTGCCTGGAGTACCGACACCGGATACTCCTACGAGCAGTACTTC. The encoded protein is CAWSTDTGYSYEQYF.